This TCR beta chain was identified in a study of T cells in Graves' hyperthyroidism and ophthalmopathy. Study details: The blood sample was taken at first diagnosis, before treatment began. Study-wide results and limits: Most thyroid clonotypes with frequency above 0.001 were detected in blood. A model of 13 V-J pairs discriminated ophthalmopathy from stable hyperthyroidism.

Authors of the study amplified TCR beta CDR3 regions from RNA transcripts. HTBI primers drove first-round RT-PCR of the TCR CDR3. TCRdb re-called the multiplex PCR reads with MiXCR, one entry per CDR3 protein. The sample has approximately 400,000 distinct CDR3 sequences, around 15% seen once. In its sample, this clonotype was seen many times. Its antigen is undetermined. Per germline, CDR1 MDHEN and CDR2 SYDVKM. The CDR3 has 14 amino acids. V was pared by 5 bases and J by 4 bases, with 12 bases between. Sequenced material: blood. The chain has TRBV28 and TRBJ1-5; TRBD1 might be the D (6 bases). This clonotype was sampled from a man in his forties or fifties with Graves' ophthalmopathy. In nucleotides, the CDR3 is TGTGCCAGCAGTATCCTACAGGGTAATCAGCCCCAGCATTTT. It is translated as CASSILQGNQPQHF.